These T cell receptor beta chains were read from a single sample in a study of siplizumab effects on memory and regulatory T cells. Repertoires were generated with immunoSEQ multiplex PCR, while TCRdb's copy carries only in-frame clones and drops some. The data contain some 100,000 clones, about 93% of them singletons. The sample comprised Tregs sorted from blood. The receptor set was obtained from a human donor in good health. Both conserved end residues are part of each CDR3. A D gene is named only where the DNA matches it firmly. Clone size is stated in some rows and not others, as once, few, many or a class when expanded.

size | J | D | V | CDR3 | DNA
NA | TRBJ2-1 | NA | TRBV5-1 | CASSLGPSSYNEQFF | TGCGCCAGCAGCTTGGGACCTAGCTCCTACAATGAGCAGTTCTTC
NA | TRBJ2-7 | NA | TRBV4-2 | CASSQLRGLGSYEQYF | TGTGCCAGCAGCCAATTAAGGGGTTTAGGGAGCTACGAGCAGTACTTC
NA | TRBJ2-6 | NA | TRBV6-4 | CASSGSGANVLTF | TGTGCCAGCAGTGGCTCTGGGGCCAACGTCCTGACTTTC
NA | TRBJ2-3 | NA | TRBV4-2 | CASSQDQSSKRTDTQYF | TGTGCCAGCAGCCAAGATCAAAGCTCCAAAAGGACAGATACGCAGTATTTT
NA | TRBJ1-1 | TRBD1 | TRBV2 | CASGVRDSRSSYNTEAFF | TGTGCCAGCGGAGTAAGGGACAGCCGGAGCAGCTACAACACTGAAGCTTTCTTT
NA | TRBJ2-3 | NA | TRBV2 | CARFQPGDLTDTQYF | TGTGCCAGATTTCAGCCGGGGGACCTCACGGATACGCAGTATTTT
NA | TRBJ1-4 | NA | TRBV7-9 | CASSQSGTGEKLFF | TGTGCCAGCAGCCAATCCGGGACGGGGGAAAAACTGTTTTTT
NA | TRBJ2-7 | NA | TRBV28 | CASSLSGPTYEQYF | TGTGCCAGCAGTTTATCAGGGCCTACCTACGAGCAGTACTTC
NA | TRBJ1-1 | NA | TRBV15 | CATSRESVNTEAFF | TGTGCCACCAGCAGAGAAAGTGTGAACACTGAAGCTTTCTTT
NA | TRBJ2-7 | NA | TRBV28 | CASRGSAGQSNYEQYF | TGTGCCAGCAGGGGGTCCGCGGGACAGAGTAATTACGAGCAGTACTTC
NA | TRBJ1-5 | NA | TRBV4-2 | CASSQGRSNSNQPQHF | TGTGCCAGCAGCCAGGGACGATCAAATAGCAATCAGCCCCAGCATTTT
NA | TRBJ2-5 | TRBD1 | TRBV6-5 | CASRPTGIKVTQYF | TGTGCCAGCAGGCCGACAGGGATTAAGGTGACCCAGTACTTC
NA | TRBJ2-3 | TRBD2 | TRBV30 | CAWSPSSGRLGDTQYF | TGTGCCTGGAGCCCGAGTAGCGGGAGGCTGGGAGATACGCAGTATTTT
NA | TRBJ2-7 | NA | TRBV30 | CAWSGSGYEQYF | TGTGCCTGGAGTGGGTCAGGTTACGAGCAGTACTTC
NA | TRBJ2-5 | NA | TRBV19 | CASSIGQGKETQYF | TGTGCCAGTAGTATAGGGCAGGGAAAAGAGACCCAGTACTTC
NA | TRBJ2-1 | NA | TRBV7-8 | CASSLVGGPVYNEQFF | TGTGCCAGCAGCTTAGTAGGAGGGCCGGTGTACAATGAGCAGTTCTTC
few | TRBJ1-1 | NA | TRBV5-1 | CASSLAPGLNTEAFF | TGCGCCAGCAGCTTGGCACCAGGGCTTAACACTGAAGCTTTCTTT
NA | TRBJ2-1 | NA | TRBV19 | CATNGASYNEQFF | TGTGCCACGAACGGGGCCTCCTACAATGAGCAGTTCTTC
NA | TRBJ2-1 | TRBD2 | TRBV7-3 | CASSREGGLAANEQFF | TGTGCCAGCAGCCGAGAGGGGGGACTAGCGGCCAATGAGCAGTTCTTC
NA | TRBJ2-5 | NA | TRBV5-4 | CASSFQGSETQYF | TGTGCCAGCAGCTTTCAGGGGTCGGAGACCCAGTACTTC
NA | TRBJ2-5 | TRBD2 | TRBV29-1 | CSVVASGRFGETQYF | TGCAGCGTTGTAGCTAGCGGGAGATTCGGAGAGACCCAGTACTTC
few | TRBJ1-1 | TRBD1 | TRBV11-2 | CASSYGQGKISEAFF | TGTGCCAGCAGCTATGGACAGGGGAAAATATCTGAAGCTTTCTTT
NA | TRBJ2-5 | NA | TRBV15 | CATSRGLRGRRETQYF | TGTGCCACCAGCAGAGGTCTTAGGGGGAGGCGAGAGACCCAGTACTTC
once | TRBJ2-1 | TRBD1 | TRBV12-5 | CASGFGQGAFDEQFF | TGTGCTAGTGGTTTCGGACAGGGGGCGTTTGATGAGCAGTTCTTC
NA | TRBJ1-1 | NA | TRBV6-6 | CASRYGPPGQGPEAFF | TGTGCCAGCAGATATGGGCCTCCCGGACAAGGCCCTGAAGCTTTCTTT
NA | TRBJ2-7 | TRBD2 | TRBV7-8 | CASSPGTSGAYPYEQYF | TGTGCCAGCAGCCCTGGGACTAGCGGGGCCTATCCCTACGAGCAGTACTTC
NA | TRBJ2-7 | TRBD2 | TRBV5-1 | CASSLSSGSPYEQYF | TGCGCCAGCAGCTTGTCTAGCGGGAGCCCCTACGAGCAGTACTTC
NA | TRBJ1-4 | TRBD1 | TRBV28 | CASSLGTGAGKLFF | TGTGCCAGCAGTTTAGGAACAGGGGCAGGAAAACTGTTTTTT
NA | TRBJ1-5 | TRBD1 | TRBV2 | CASSERTGNSNQPQHF | TGTGCCAGCAGTGAGCGGACAGGGAATAGCAATCAGCCCCAGCATTTT
NA | TRBJ2-2 | NA | TRBV9 | CASGASGELFF | TGTGCCAGCGGGGCATCCGGGGAGCTGTTTTTT
NA | TRBJ2-7 | NA | TRBV19 | CASSMQSGEQYF | TGTGCCAGTAGTATGCAATCGGGCGAGCAGTACTTC
NA | TRBJ1-4 | NA | TRBV18 | CASSPPGRNEKLFF | TGTGCCAGCTCACCCCCGGGGAGAAATGAAAAACTGTTTTTT
NA | TRBJ2-3 | NA | TRBV19 | CASSMGRGDTQYF | TGTGCCAGTAGTATGGGCAGGGGAGATACGCAGTATTTT
once | TRBJ1-6 | NA | TRBV4-1 | CASSQDVWAVDSPLHF | TGCGCCAGCAGCCAAGATGTATGGGCGGTGGATTCACCCCTCCACTTT
NA | TRBJ1-5 | NA | TRBV28 | CASSLWDQPQHF | TGTGCCAGCAGTCTCTGGGATCAGCCCCAGCATTTT
NA | TRBJ1-5 | NA | TRBV30 | CAWSWYLNQPQHF | TGTGCCTGGAGTTGGTACCTGAATCAGCCCCAGCATTTT
few | TRBJ1-5 | TRBD1 | TRBV10-1 | CASISDRGPNQPQHF | TGCGCCAGCATCTCGGACAGGGGGCCTAATCAGCCCCAGCATTTT